This is a list of T cell receptor beta chains from one sample in a study of blood T cell repertoires in COVID-19. Method: immunoSEQ multiplex PCR; TCRdb's copy keeps in-frame clones and lacks some. The data contain some 300,000 clones, over 80% of them singletons. The sequencing input was peripheral blood. These receptors all come from a woman between 50 and 59 years old with COVID-19, enrolled during active disease. Each CDR3 is given with its conserved first and last residue. A D gene is named only where the DNA matches it firmly. Clone size, where shown, is once, few, many, or a class for clones that have expanded.

J gene | D gene | clone size | V gene | CDR3 protein | CDR3 DNA
TRBJ1-2 | TRBD1 | . | TRBV28 | CASSLDPGQGDGYTF | TGTGCCAGCAGTTTAGATCCGGGACAGGGGGATGGCTACACCTTC
TRBJ2-1 | TRBD2 | . | TRBV19 | CASSIGTSGSSYNEQFF | TGTGCCAGTAGTATAGGGACTAGCGGAAGCTCCTACAATGAGCAGTTCTTC
TRBJ1-1 | . | few | TRBV25-1 | CASSPFSQARNTEAFF | TGTGCCAGCAGTCCCTTCTCACAGGCTAGGAACACTGAAGCTTTCTTT
TRBJ1-2 | . | . | TRBV3-1/TRBV3-2 | CASSHGTYGYTF | TGTGCCAGCAGCCACGGGACTTATGGCTACACCTTC
TRBJ2-1 | . | . | TRBV5-1 | CASSFSRLETPSGNEQFF | TGCGCCAGCAGCTTCTCGAGACTAGAGACCCCCAGTGGAAATGAGCAGTTCTTC
TRBJ2-5 | TRBD1 | once | TRBV23-1 | CASSHLTGDPNPSQETQYF | TGCGCCAGCAGTCACCTAACAGGGGATCCAAACCCTAGCCAAGAGACCCAGTACTTC
TRBJ2-1 | . | . | TRBV24-1 | CATSGRAHSTNNEQFF | TGTGCCACCAGTGGCCGCGCCCACTCTACTAACAATGAGCAGTTCTTC
TRBJ2-2 | . | . | TRBV4-2 | CASSPPGTRGTGELFF | TGTGCCAGCAGCCCCCCCGGAACTAGAGGGACCGGGGAGCTGTTTTTT
TRBJ2-7 | . | few | TRBV6-2/TRBV6-3 | CASSYQDGGEQYF | TGTGCCAGCAGTTACCAGGACGGGGGTGAGCAGTACTTC
TRBJ1-2 | . | . | TRBV3-1/TRBV3-2 | CASSQVTEVGYTF | TGTGCCAGCAGCCAAGTTACCGAGGTGGGCTACACCTTC
TRBJ1-6 | TRBD1 | few | TRBV5-1 | CASSLSLSGQGYNSPLHF | TGCGCCAGCAGCTTGAGTTTATCGGGACAGGGGTATAATTCACCCCTCCACTTT
TRBJ1-2 | TRBD1 | . | TRBV28 | CASSLIVRGPEGYTF | TGTGCCAGCAGTTTGATTGTCAGGGGGCCTGAAGGCTACACCTTC
TRBJ1-4 | . | . | TRBV18 | CASSFQAATTNEKLFF | TGTGCCAGCTCATTTCAGGCAGCCACAACTAATGAAAAACTGTTTTTT
TRBJ1-5 | TRBD1 | . | TRBV2 | CASRQGGIGNQPQHF | TGTGCCAGTAGACAGGGGGGGATTGGCAATCAGCCCCAGCATTTT
TRBJ2-7 | TRBD1 | . | TRBV29-1 | CSVLRDRASYEQYF | TGCAGCGTCCTCCGGGACAGGGCGTCCTACGAGCAGTACTTC
TRBJ1-5 | . | . | TRBV12-5 | CASGLDTGFNQPQHF | TGTGCTAGTGGTTTGGACACAGGGTTCAATCAGCCCCAGCATTTT
TRBJ2-7 | TRBD1 | . | TRBV9 | CASSVERDRGEQYF | TGTGCCAGCAGCGTAGAGCGGGACAGGGGAGAGCAGTACTTC
TRBJ2-7 | TRBD2 | . | TRBV18 | CASSRDLAGRDEQYF | TGTGCCAGCTCACGAGATCTAGCGGGGCGTGACGAGCAGTACTTC
TRBJ1-5 | . | few | TRBV6-1 | CASSEAPSGGTQPQHF | TGTGCCAGCAGTGAAGCTCCCTCGGGGGGGACCCAGCCCCAGCATTTT
TRBJ1-1 | . | . | TRBV5-8 | CASSLISWNTEAFF | TGTGCCAGCAGCTTGATTAGTTGGAACACTGAAGCTTTCTTT
TRBJ1-5 | . | . | TRBV19 | CASSTAGSNQPQHF | TGTGCCAGTAGTACCGCAGGAAGCAATCAGCCCCAGCATTTT
TRBJ1-1 | . | . | TRBV6-5 | CASSYFQGGTEAFF | TGTGCCAGCAGTTACTTTCAGGGTGGCACTGAAGCTTTCTTT
TRBJ1-4 | TRBD1 | . | TRBV6-6 | CASSRRGQGNEKLFF | TGTGCCAGCAGCCGCCGGGGACAGGGGAATGAAAAACTGTTTTTT
TRBJ1-2 | . | . | TRBV5-1 | CASSVQGSDGYTF | TGCGCCAGCAGCGTACAGGGAAGCGATGGCTACACCTTC
TRBJ1-4 | TRBD1 | . | TRBV29-1 | CSAGTGNEKLFF | TGCAGCGCCGGGACAGGGAATGAAAAACTGTTTTTT
TRBJ2-6 | . | . | TRBV30 | CARNSYGANVLTF | TGTGCAAGGAACAGTTATGGGGCCAACGTCCTGACTTTC
TRBJ2-1 | TRBD2 | . | TRBV15 | CATSRGEAGPSYNEQFF | TGTGCCACCAGCAGAGGGGAAGCGGGGCCCTCCTACAATGAGCAGTTCTTC
TRBJ2-3 | . | . | TRBV18 | CASSPLFRGSTDTQYF | TGTGCCAGCTCACCATTGTTCAGGGGTAGCACAGATACGCAGTATTTT
TRBJ1-2 | TRBD1 | . | TRBV19 | CASSATWTGYGYTF | TGTGCCAGTAGTGCAACCTGGACAGGGTATGGCTACACCTTC
TRBJ2-2 | TRBD1 | once | TRBV6-5 | CASKDRGRGTGELFF | TGTGCCAGCAAAGACAGGGGGCGCGGCACCGGGGAGCTGTTTTTT
TRBJ1-3 | . | . | TRBV7-9 | CASSPLPSGNTIYF | TGTGCCAGCAGCCCTCTCCCGTCTGGAAACACCATATATTTT
TRBJ1-1 | . | . | TRBV4-1 | CASSWYGVGTEAFF | TGCGCCAGCAGCTGGTACGGGGTTGGCACTGAAGCTTTCTTT
TRBJ2-1 | TRBD2 | . | TRBV14 | CASRLAGGNEQFF | TGTGCCAGCAGGCTAGCGGGAGGCAATGAGCAGTTCTTC
TRBJ2-7 | . | . | TRBV30 | CAWSPRTAYEQYF | TGTGCCTGGAGTCCAAGGACAGCCTACGAGCAGTACTTC
TRBJ2-2 | TRBD2 | . | TRBV7-7 | CASSSGRTTGELFF | TGTGCCAGCAGCTCCGGGAGGACCACCGGGGAGCTGTTTTTT
TRBJ1-1 | . | . | TRBV12-2 | CASRLAGDRVNTEAFF | TGTGCAAGTCGCTTAGCGGGGGACAGGGTAAACACTGAAGCTTTCTTT
TRBJ2-1 | . | . | TRBV19 | CASSIFAIADYSYNEQFF | TGTGCCAGTAGTATATTCGCCATAGCGGACTATTCCTACAATGAGCAGTTCTTC
TRBJ2-7 | . | . | TRBV7-2 | CASSFGTPGYEQYF | TGTGCCAGCAGCTTCGGCACCCCGGGGTACGAGCAGTACTTC
TRBJ2-2 | . | . | TRBV3-1/TRBV3-2 | CASSQGGFSGTGELFF | TGTGCCAGCAGCCAAGGAGGCTTTTCCGGCACCGGGGAGCTGTTTTTT
TRBJ2-5 | TRBD2 | . | TRBV7-9 | CASSLGGGAVTQYF | TGTGCCAGCAGCTTAGGGGGAGGGGCAGTGACCCAGTACTTC
TRBJ1-1 | . | . | TRBV3-1/TRBV3-2 | CASSHSTEAFF | TGTGCCAGCAGCCATAGCACTGAAGCTTTCTTT
TRBJ1-2 | TRBD1 | . | TRBV6-2/TRBV6-3 | CASSYPGQGARFYGYTF | TGTGCCAGCAGTTACCCGGGACAGGGGGCTCGGTTTTATGGCTACACCTTC
TRBJ2-7 | . | . | TRBV5-1 | CASSLDLRGEQYF | TGCGCCAGCAGCTTGGATCTCAGGGGAGAGCAGTACTTC
TRBJ1-2 | . | . | TRBV3-1/TRBV3-2 | CASSQGGGAGYGYTF | TGTGCCAGCAGCCAAGGGGGGGGCGCGGGCTATGGCTACACCTTC
TRBJ2-1 | TRBD2 | . | TRBV2 | CASSETSGRSAGGNEQFF | TGTGCCAGCAGTGAAACTAGCGGGAGGTCGGCTGGAGGCAATGAGCAGTTCTTC
TRBJ1-6 | . | . | TRBV18 | CASSPWSGLDNSPLHF | TGTGCCAGCTCACCGTGGTCAGGCTTGGATAATTCACCCCTCCACTTT
TRBJ1-1 | . | . | TRBV10-3 | CAITERQNTEAFF | TGTGCCATCACCGAGAGACAGAACACTGAAGCTTTCTTT
TRBJ2-1 | TRBD1 | . | TRBV2 | CASSVDRGVYNEQFF | TGTGCCAGCAGTGTGGACAGGGGTGTATACAATGAGCAGTTCTTC
TRBJ2-7 | . | . | TRBV24-1 | CATSAGTKTYEQYF | TGTGCCACCAGCGCCGGGACAAAAACCTACGAGCAGTACTTC
TRBJ2-7 | TRBD2 | . | TRBV5-5 | CASNPRQRGSYEQYF | TGTGCCAGCAACCCCCGGCAGCGGGGGTCCTACGAGCAGTACTTC
TRBJ1-2 | . | . | TRBV6-5 | CASSPADYGYTF | TGTGCCAGCAGTCCCGCGGACTATGGCTACACCTTC
TRBJ2-5 | . | . | TRBV24-1 | CATSEGTPSETQYF | TGTGCCACCAGTGAGGGGACACCTTCGGAGACCCAGTACTTC
TRBJ1-2 | . | . | TRBV11-2 | CASSYRSTGYTF | TGTGCCAGCAGCTACCGCAGTACTGGCTACACCTTC
TRBJ2-7 | TRBD1 | . | TRBV29-1 | CSVDGNRGDSYEQYF | TGCAGCGTTGATGGGAACAGGGGCGACTCCTACGAGCAGTACTTC